This T cell receptor beta chain was sequenced for a study of T cell changes during pregnancy in multiple sclerosis (dated by TCRdb to the late 2010s). For context, the study as a whole: In women with multiple sclerosis, the researchers looked at how the T cell repertoire shifted as pregnancy progressed.

The library came from the immunoSEQ multiplex PCR assay. What TCRdb holds here is the immuneACCESS table cut down to in-frame rearrangements. Part of the clones is not present; checked against another copy, under half of the missing clones reflect an unresolved V gene, and the others are unexplained. The sample includes 70,000 to 80,000 clones, with over 85% observed a single time. Under 1.3% of the sample comes from the top ten. Turning to this clone: There is no known antigen for this receptor. No base qualities exist here, and no much larger clone lies one base off it.

The CDR3 covers 12 residues, taking in both the cysteine and the phenylalanine. The only DNA kept is the CDR3, 36 bases in frame from the first base. The germline V gene gives CDR1 as SGHVS and CDR2 as FQNEAQ. Trimming takes 1 base from V and 11 bases from J, and the germline ends sit 11 bases apart. The chain links TRBV7-8 with TRBJ1-1; no confident D gene assignment can be made. Here the sequenced sample was peripheral blood, taken in the first trimester of pregnancy. The clonotype was recovered from a female donor with multiple sclerosis, enrolled in a pregnancy study. The CDR3 loop reads CASSLEAGGAFF. The DNA reads TGTGCCAGCAGCTTAGAGGCGGGCGGGGCTTTCTTT.